These 30 T cell receptor beta chains were sequenced from one sample in a study of human T cells and chemical hapten exposure. MiXCR, run by TCRdb on the 5' RACE reads, gives a single entry per CDR3 protein. Altogether about 140,000 distinct CDR3 sequences are present, roughly 4% being singletons, with the ten largest covering approximately 1.4%. Whole blood that had not been fractionated was the source of extracted total RNA. The receptors were sampled from a female donor in good health.

In its sample, this clonotype was seen many times. The V gene is TRBV20-1, the J gene TRBJ2-5; D unresolved. The CDR3 consists of 14 residues. The V gene lost 0 bases and the J gene lost 1 base, with 9 bases spanning the gap. CDR1 and CDR2 (germline): DFQATT, SNEGSKA (reference sequence). The CDR3 DNA is TGCAGTGCTAGAGATCGCCGAGGCCAAGAGACCCAGTACTTC. This translates into CSARDRRGQETQYF.

Of note for this clonotype: Given a much more abundant clone one base away, this may be a read error. This chain links TRBV20-1 with TRBJ2-3; the D is unclear. The DNA end is a closer match to TRBJ1-5, so the J assignment may be wrong. This CDR3 is 14 amino acids long. Germline lookup yields CDR1 DFQATT and CDR2 SNEGSKA (reference sequence). The CDR3 sequence: CSARWAASTDTQHF. The CDR3, as DNA: TGCAGTGCTAGGTGGGCAGCTAGCACAGATACGCAGCATTTT.

This clonotype showed up many times. V is TRBV6-1 and J is TRBJ1-2, with 8 nucleotides matching TRBD1. V shed 4 bases and J 5 bases; nucleotides not matched to a gene: 6. Germline V lookup: CDR1 MNHNS, CDR2 SASEGT. The CDR3 runs 14 residues. CDR3 bases: TGTGCCAGCAGTGCGACCGGGACAGGTTATGGCTACACCTTC. Its protein is CASSATGTGYGYTF.

This clonotype occurred many times. The chain joins TRBV5-4 to TRBJ1-6; no firm D call. Trimming took off 4 bases at V and 8 bases at J, with 7 bases between the two ends. Germline CDR1 SGHNT, CDR2 YYREEE (reference sequence). This CDR3 contains 12 residues. The CDR3 sequence: CASSQDHSPLHF. CDR3 nucleotide sequence: TGTGCCAGCAGCCAAGATCATTCACCCCTCCACTTT.

This clonotype was observed many times. This chain joins TRBV5-6 and TRBJ2-7; 10 nucleotides match TRBD2. The length of the CDR3 is 15 residues. Looked up from germline, CDR1 is SGHDT and CDR2 is YYEEEE. The trim removed 0 bases at V and 4 bases at J, leaving 4 bases unmatched. The CDR3 sequence is CASSLELAGWYEQYF. CDR3 DNA sequence: TGTGCCAGCAGCTTGGAACTAGCGGGGTGGTACGAGCAGTACTTC.

This clonotype came up many times. CDR3 bases: TGTGCCAGCAGCGCGGGACAGACCTCCTACGAGCAGTACTTC. Encoded protein: CASSAGQTSYEQYF. The chain combines TRBV5-4 with TRBJ2-7; tentatively, D is TRBD1 (7 bases). Germline CDR1 reads SGHNT; CDR2 reads YYREEE (reference sequence). CDR3 length equals 14 residues. Trimming left V 4 bases short and J 0 bases short, with 11 bases between.

This clonotype was found a few times. The chain recombines TRBV29-1 with TRBJ2-7, with D perhaps matching TRBD1 (7 bases). The V end lost 6 bases, the J end lost 7 bases, and 19 bases lay between the germline ends. This CDR3 comprises 13 residues. The germline CDR1 and CDR2 sequences are SQVTM and ANQGSEA. The CDR3 coding sequence is TGCAGCGTCCTCCGGGGGACAGCCGCTGAGCAGTACTTC. This sequence encodes CSVLRGTAAEQYF.

This clonotype was recorded many times. The chain recombines TRBV25-1 with TRBJ1-2; D is ambiguous. This CDR3 contains 13 residues. The germline V gene encodes CDR1 MGHDK and CDR2 SYGVNS. V gave up 2 bases and J gave up 7 bases, with 11 bases separating them. CDR3 loop: CASSEGQIIGYTF. The CDR3, as DNA: TGTGCCAGCAGTGAAGGTCAGATAATTGGCTACACCTTC.

This clonotype appeared many times. This chain uses TRBV9 with TRBJ2-3; no clear D. Trimming removed 1 base at V and 0 bases at J, with 9 bases between. Germline V lookup: CDR1 SGDLS, CDR2 YYNGEE. There are 15 residues in the CDR3. The CDR3 bases are TGTGCCAGCAGCGTATATGGTATTAGCACAGATACGCAGTATTTT. Protein product: CASSVYGISTDTQYF.

Only a few counts were recorded for this clonotype. This chain uses TRBV6-6 with TRBJ2-3; unclear D gene. V was cut by 5 bases and J by 4 bases, with 7 bases left in between. Germline V gene lookup returns CDR1 MNHNY and CDR2 SVGAGI (reference sequence). This CDR3 spans 12 amino acids. The DNA of the CDR3 is TGTGCCAGCAGTCCGAAGGCAGATACGCAGTATTTT. Protein: CASSPKADTQYF.

Many counts were recorded for this clonotype. The V gene is TRBV6-1, the J gene TRBJ1-1; TRBD1 is a possible D gene (6 bases). The CDR3 runs to 15 residues. Trimming stripped 2 bases from V and 9 bases from J, with 19 bases between. Germline CDR1 and CDR2: MNHNS and SASEGT. CDR3 in amino acids: CASSELGAGTQKAFF. CDR3 nucleotide sequence: TGTGCCAGCAGTGAATTGGGGGCAGGGACCCAAAAAGCTTTCTTT.

This clonotype has at least ten counts. The gene calls are TRBV9 and TRBJ2-7; tentatively, D is TRBD1 (5 bases). Germline CDR1 and CDR2: SGDLS and YYNGEE. The V and J ends lost 0 bases and 3 bases respectively, with 13 bases between them. The CDR3 runs 15 residues. In DNA form, the CDR3 reads TGTGCCAGCAGCGTAGAATGGGGCCCGGGCTACGAGCAGTACTTC. It is translated as CASSVEWGPGYEQYF.

This clonotype came up a few times. Because the CDR3 is missing its conserved closing phenylalanine or tryptophan, this is likely a read error. The genes are TRBV9 and TRBJ1-3, with a possible D match to TRBD1 (5 bases). V was trimmed by 0 bases and J by 3 bases, leaving 7 bases between them. Germline CDR1 is SGDLS and CDR2 is YYNGEE. The CDR3 contains 14 residues. CDR3 nucleotide sequence: TGTGCCAGCAGCGTAGGGGACGGTGGAAACACCATATATTTG. Amino acids: CASSVGDGGNTIYL.

This clonotype was counted many times. This chain joins TRBV6-5 and TRBJ1-6; possible D gene TRBD1, 6 bases. The CDR3 loop spans 16 amino acids. V lost 6 bases and J 7 bases, leaving 19 bases between the germline ends. Germline V gives CDR1 MNHEY, CDR2 SVGAGI. Here the CDR3 DNA reads TGTGCCAGCAGCCGAACTGGCCGACAGGCGAATTCACCCCTCCACTTT. It codes for CASSRTGRQANSPLHF.

This clonotype was recorded many times. The CDR3 nucleotides read TGTGCCAGCAGCTCCGGTTCGTTCGGGGGCAAAAACATTCAGTACTTC. Its protein product is CASSSGSFGGKNIQYF. The J gene is TRBJ2-4, the V gene TRBV7-2, with D tentatively TRBD2 (6 bases). Trimming took 4 bases from V and 3 from J, leaving 16 bases between them. This CDR3 contains 16 residues. CDR1 and CDR2 (germline): SGHTA, FQGNSA.

This clonotype appeared many times. V and J are TRBV20-1 and TRBJ2-1; perhaps TRBD2 as D (5 bases). Trimming pared 5 bases from V and 5 bases from J, leaving 22 bases between. Germline V lookup: CDR1 DFQATT, CDR2 SNEGSKA (reference sequence). The CDR3 has 16 residues. The CDR3 loop is CSAVEMRARVDNEQFF. The DNA for the CDR3 is TGCAGTGCTGTAGAGATGAGGGCGCGGGTTGACAATGAGCAGTTCTTC.

The sample holds one count of this clonotype. A clone one base away is much larger, so this may be a read error. V is TRBV7-3 and J is TRBJ2-3; D is possibly TRBD1 or TRBD2 (6 bases each). This CDR3 has 15 residues. From germline, CDR1 is SGHTA and CDR2 FQGTGA. The germline V and J ends were trimmed by 0 bases and 4 bases, with 11 bases remaining between them. CDR3: CASSLTGGPADTQYF. CDR3 DNA: TGTGCCAGCAGCTTAACTGGGGGGCCCGCAGATACGCAGTATTTT.

The rearrangement joins TRBV19 to TRBJ1-5, with D perhaps matching TRBD1 (6 bases). The CDR3 sequence is 16 residues long. Germline V lookup: CDR1 LNHDA, CDR2 SQIVND (reference sequence). V lost 9 bases and J lost 3, with 21 bases in between. CDR3 bases: TGTGCCAGCCACCCCCCCATTGGACAGTTCAATCAGCCCCAGCATTTT. This encodes CASHPPIGQFNQPQHF. Supplemented by reference TRBV19 and TRBJ1-5, the full variable domain reads DGGITQSPKYLFRKEGQNVTLSCEQNLNHDAMYWYRQDPGQGLRLIYYSQIVNDFQKGDIAEGYSVSREKKESFPLTVTSAQKNPTAFYLCASHPPIGQFNQPQHFGDGTRLSIL.

The rearrangement uses TRBV20-1 and TRBJ2-7, with D perhaps matching TRBD1 or TRBD2 (5 bases each). This CDR3 is built from 13 residues. V was clipped by 6 bases and J by 2 bases, with 14 bases between them. Germline loops: CDR1 DFQATT, CDR2 SNEGSKA (reference sequence). The CDR3 DNA sequence: TGCAGTGCGAGGGGTCAGATAACCTACGAGCAGTACTTC. It codes for CSARGQITYEQYF.

The chain employs TRBV7-9 and TRBJ1-1; no clear D gene. Per the germline V gene, CDR1 is SEHNR and CDR2 is FQNEAQ (reference sequence). CDR3 length: 16 residues. Trimming removed 5 bases at V and 0 bases at J, with 16 bases between. The CDR3 sequence is CASSPLHQLMNTEAFF. In DNA form, the CDR3 reads TGTGCCAGCAGCCCCCTTCACCAGTTAATGAACACTGAAGCTTTCTTT.

The gene calls are TRBV6-2 or TRBV6-3 and TRBJ1-5, with 7 bases matching TRBD1. J was trimmed by 4 bases and V by 4 bases; bases with no gene match: 7. Germline CDR1 and CDR2: MNHEY and SVGEGT. The CDR3 contains 15 residues. The CDR3 region has the DNA TGTGCCAGCAGTTCCGGGACAGAAGGAAATCAGCCCCAGCATTTT. Protein product: CASSSGTEGNQPQHF.

V usage is TRBV5-1 and J usage is TRBJ1-1, with D unclear. In germline, CDR1 is SGHRS, CDR2 YFSETQ. V was cut by 0 bases and J by 1 base, with 7 bases left in between. The CDR3 totals 14 residues. The CDR3 loop reads CASSLDTWNTEAFF. The CDR3 DNA is TGCGCCAGCAGCTTGGACACTTGGAACACTGAAGCTTTCTTT.

This clonotype was counted at least ten times. The chain links TRBV5-4 to TRBJ2-3, with 10 bases that match TRBD2. The CDR3 spans 15 residues. Germline CDR1 is SGHNT and CDR2 is YYREEE (reference sequence). V lost 0 bases to trimming and J lost 6 bases; unmatched junction nucleotides: 4. In nucleotides, the CDR3 is TGTGCCAGCAGCTTGGTACTAGCGGGGTCTGATACGCAGTATTTT. It codes for CASSLVLAGSDTQYF. Looking up the rest from reference TRBV5-4 and TRBJ2-3 gives the full variable domain: ETGVTQSPTHLIKTRGQQVTLRCSSQSGHNTVSWYQQALGQGPQFIFQYYREEENGRGNFPPRFSGLQFPNYSSELNVNALELDDSALYLCASSLVLAGSDTQYFGPGTRLTVL.

The chain links TRBV3-1 to TRBJ2-2, with a possible D match to TRBD1 (6 bases). This CDR3 spans 17 amino acids. The germline gives CDR1 LGHDT, CDR2 YNNKEL (reference sequence). V was shortened by 2 bases and J by 3 bases, with 16 bases between the two germline ends. CDR3 region: CASSQNPLGAYTGELFF. CDR3 nucleotide sequence: TGTGCCAGCAGCCAAAATCCGCTGGGGGCTTACACCGGGGAGCTGTTTTTT.

At least ten counts were recorded for this clonotype. The chain recombines TRBV28 with TRBJ2-1, with D perhaps matching TRBD1 (6 bases). Trimming stripped 6 bases from V and 1 base from J, with 19 bases between. Germline V gene lookup returns CDR1 MDHEN and CDR2 SYDVKM. This CDR3 spans 17 amino acids. The CDR3 nucleotides read TGTGCCAGCAGCCCCCTACAGGGCCCAAGTTCCTACAATGAGCAGTTCTTC. Residues: CASSPLQGPSSYNEQFF.

The gene calls are TRBV5-4 and TRBJ2-2; D is uncertain. The CDR3 covers 15 residues. Germline V gives CDR1 SGHNT, CDR2 YYREEE (reference sequence). The V end lost 5 bases, the J end lost 2 bases, and 13 bases lay between the germline ends. In DNA, the CDR3 is TGTGCCAGCAGTGGGCCACCCAAAAACACCGGGGAGCTGTTTTTT. It yields the protein CASSGPPKNTGELFF.

Many counts were recorded for this clonotype. The J gene is TRBJ1-3, the V gene TRBV4-2, with D uncertain. Germline lookup yields CDR1 LGHNA and CDR2 YNFKEQ. The germline V and J ends were trimmed by 4 bases and 8 bases, with 18 bases remaining between them. The length of the CDR3 is 15 residues. The CDR3 bases are TGTGCCAGCAGCCCTCGGATTGACAAGAGGGACACCATATATTTT. Protein product: CASSPRIDKRDTIYF.

This clonotype appeared many times. The rearrangement joins TRBV2 to TRBJ1-1; no clear D. Germline lookup yields CDR1 SNHLY and CDR2 FYNNEI. There are 12 residues in the CDR3. With 8 bases removed from V and 7 bases from J, the gap between germline ends came to 14 bases. CDR3 nucleotides: TGTGCCAGCCATCGTCATCTTAGTGAAGCTTTCTTT. It is translated as CASHRHLSEAFF.

The sample holds many counts of this clonotype. The genes are TRBV5-6 and TRBJ2-3; D unresolved. Germline lookup yields CDR1 SGHDT and CDR2 YYEEEE. The CDR3 consists of 14 residues. Deletions cut 4 bases from V and 6 bases from J, with 15 bases between. CDR3: CASSPYLRGDTQYF. The DNA for the CDR3 is TGTGCCAGCAGCCCGTATCTGCGCGGCGATACGCAGTATTTT.

At least ten counts were recorded for this clonotype. The chain carries TRBV20-1 and TRBJ2-3; tentative D call: TRBD2 (5 bases). The germline V and J ends were trimmed by 2 bases and 5 bases, with 8 bases remaining between them. CDR3 length: 12 residues. Germline lookup yields CDR1 DFQATT and CDR2 SNEGSKA (reference sequence). CDR3 in DNA: TGCAGTGCTAGATGGGAGAAAGATACGCAGTATTTT. Amino acid sequence: CSARWEKDTQYF.